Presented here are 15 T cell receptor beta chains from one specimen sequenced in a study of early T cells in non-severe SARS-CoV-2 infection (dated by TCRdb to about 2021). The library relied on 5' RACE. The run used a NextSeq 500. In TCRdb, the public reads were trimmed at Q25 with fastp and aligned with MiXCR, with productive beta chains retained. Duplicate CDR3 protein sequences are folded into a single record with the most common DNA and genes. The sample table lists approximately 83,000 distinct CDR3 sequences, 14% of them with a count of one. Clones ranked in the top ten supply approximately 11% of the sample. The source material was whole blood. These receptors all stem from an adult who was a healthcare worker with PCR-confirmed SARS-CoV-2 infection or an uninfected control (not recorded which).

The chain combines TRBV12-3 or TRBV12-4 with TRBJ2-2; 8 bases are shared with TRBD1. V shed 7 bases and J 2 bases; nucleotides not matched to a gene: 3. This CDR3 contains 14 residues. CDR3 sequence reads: CASTDRENTGELFF. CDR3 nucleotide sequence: TGTGCCAGCACGGACAGGGAAAACACCGGGGAGCTGTTTTTT.

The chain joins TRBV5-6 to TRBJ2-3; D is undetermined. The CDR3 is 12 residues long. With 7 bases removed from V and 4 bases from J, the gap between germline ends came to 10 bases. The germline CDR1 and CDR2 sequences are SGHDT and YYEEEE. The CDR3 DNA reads TGTGCCAGCGCTGTCTCCCCAGATACGCAGTATTTT. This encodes CASAVSPDTQYF.

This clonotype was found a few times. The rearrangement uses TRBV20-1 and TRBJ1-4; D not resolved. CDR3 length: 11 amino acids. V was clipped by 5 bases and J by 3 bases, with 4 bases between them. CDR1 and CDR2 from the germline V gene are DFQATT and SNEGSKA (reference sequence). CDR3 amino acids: CSAPANEKLFF. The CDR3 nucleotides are TGCAGTGCTCCAGCTAATGAAAAACTGTTTTTT.

The CDR3 loop is CASSGTVGQPQHF. The CDR3 nucleotides read TGTGCCAGTAGCGGGACAGTGGGACAGCCCCAGCATTTT. V usage is TRBV19 and J usage is TRBJ1-5; 7 bases match TRBD1. Germline V lookup: CDR1 LNHDA, CDR2 SQIVND (reference sequence). J lost 7 bases, V lost 6 bases, and 6 bases had no gene match. CDR3 size: 13 residues.

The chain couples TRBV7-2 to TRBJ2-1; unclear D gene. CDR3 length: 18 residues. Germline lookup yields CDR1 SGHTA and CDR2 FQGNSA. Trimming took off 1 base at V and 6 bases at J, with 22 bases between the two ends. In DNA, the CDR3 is TGTGCCAGCAGCTTAGTCCTCTCAGTAATAGGTCGCTTCAATGAGCAGTTCTTC. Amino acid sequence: CASSLVLSVIGRFNEQFF.

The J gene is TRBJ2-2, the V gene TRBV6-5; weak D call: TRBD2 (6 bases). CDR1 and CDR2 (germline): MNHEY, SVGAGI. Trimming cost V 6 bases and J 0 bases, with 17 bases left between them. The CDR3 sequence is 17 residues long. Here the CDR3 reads CASSSPQRAANTGELFF. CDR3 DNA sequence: TGTGCCAGCAGCTCCCCTCAGCGGGCCGCGAACACCGGGGAGCTGTTTTTT.

The CDR3 nucleotides read TGTGCCAGCAGGGTTATGAACACTGAAGCTTTCTTT. Amino acids: CASRVMNTEAFF. This chain connects TRBV7-9 to TRBJ1-1; D call uncertain. Germline V gene lookup returns CDR1 SEHNR and CDR2 FQNEAQ (reference sequence). V was cut by 6 bases and J by 0 bases, with 5 bases left in between. The CDR3 is 12 residues long. Filled out from reference TRBV7-9 and TRBJ1-1, the complete variable domain reads DTGVSQNPRHKITKRGQNVTFRCDPISEHNRLYWYRQTLGQGPEFLTYFQNEAQLEKSRLLSDRFSAERPKGSFSTLEIQRTEQGDSAMYLCASRVMNTEAFFGQGTRLTVV.

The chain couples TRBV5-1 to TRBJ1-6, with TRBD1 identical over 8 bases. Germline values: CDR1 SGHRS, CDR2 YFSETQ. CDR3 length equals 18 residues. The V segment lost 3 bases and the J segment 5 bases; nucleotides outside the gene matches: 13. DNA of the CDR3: TGCGCCAGCAGCTCCATGCCCCGAGCGACAGGGGATAATTCACCCCTCCACTTT. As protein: CASSSMPRATGDNSPLHF. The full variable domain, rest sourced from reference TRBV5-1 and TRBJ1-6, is KAGVTQTPRYLIKTRGQQVTLSCSPISGHRSVSWYQQTPGQGLQFLFEYFSETQRNKGNFPGRFSGRQFSNSRSEMNVSTLELGDSALYLCASSSMPRATGDNSPLHFGNGTRLTVT.

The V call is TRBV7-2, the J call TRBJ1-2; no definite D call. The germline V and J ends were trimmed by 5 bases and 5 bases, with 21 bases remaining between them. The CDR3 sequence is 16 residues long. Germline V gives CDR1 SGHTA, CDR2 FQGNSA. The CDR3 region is CASSLSPGPPPYGYTF. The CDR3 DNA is TGTGCCAGCAGCCTTTCCCCCGGGCCCCCACCTTATGGCTACACCTTC.

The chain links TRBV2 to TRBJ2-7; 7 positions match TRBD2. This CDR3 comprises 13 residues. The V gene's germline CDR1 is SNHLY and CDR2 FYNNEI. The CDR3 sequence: CVASTSLAYEQYF. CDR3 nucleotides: TGTGTCGCATCGACTAGCCTGGCCTACGAGCAGTACTTC.

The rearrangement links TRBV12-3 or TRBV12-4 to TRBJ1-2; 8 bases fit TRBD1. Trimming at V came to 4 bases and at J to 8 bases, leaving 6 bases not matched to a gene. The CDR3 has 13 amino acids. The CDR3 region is CASSSPGGNGYTF. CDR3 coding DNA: TGTGCCAGCAGTTCCCCAGGGGGCAACGGCTACACCTTC.

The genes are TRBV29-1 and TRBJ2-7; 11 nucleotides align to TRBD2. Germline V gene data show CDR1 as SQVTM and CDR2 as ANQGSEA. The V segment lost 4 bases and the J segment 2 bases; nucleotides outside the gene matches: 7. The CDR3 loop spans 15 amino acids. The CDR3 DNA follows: TGCAGCGTTGCTGGGGGACTAGCGGCGACCTACGAGCAGTACTTC. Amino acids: CSVAGGLAATYEQYF.

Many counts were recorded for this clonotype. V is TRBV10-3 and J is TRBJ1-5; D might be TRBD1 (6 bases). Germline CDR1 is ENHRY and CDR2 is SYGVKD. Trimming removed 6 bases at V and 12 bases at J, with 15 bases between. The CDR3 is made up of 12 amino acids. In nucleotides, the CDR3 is TGTGCCATCAGGGGAGAGAACAGGGACCAGCATTTT. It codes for CAIRGENRDQHF.

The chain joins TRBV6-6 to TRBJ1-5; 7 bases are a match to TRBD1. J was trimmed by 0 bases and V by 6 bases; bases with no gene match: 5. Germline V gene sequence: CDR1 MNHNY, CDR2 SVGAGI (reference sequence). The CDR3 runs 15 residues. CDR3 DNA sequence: TGTGCCAGCAGACAGGGGACTTATAGCAATCAGCCCCAGCATTTT. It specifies CASRQGTYSNQPQHF.

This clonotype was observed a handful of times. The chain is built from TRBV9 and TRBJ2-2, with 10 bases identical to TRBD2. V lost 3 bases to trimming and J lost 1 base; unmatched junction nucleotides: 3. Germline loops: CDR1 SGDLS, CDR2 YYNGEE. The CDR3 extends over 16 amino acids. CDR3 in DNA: TGTGCCAGCAGCGCGAGGACTAGCGGGAACACCGGGGAGCTGTTTTTT. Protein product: CASSARTSGNTGELFF. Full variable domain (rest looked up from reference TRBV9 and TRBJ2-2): DSGVTQTPKHLITATGQRVTLRCSPRSGDLSVYWYQQSLDQGLQFLIQYYNGEERAKGNILERFSAQQFPDLHSELNLSSLELGDSALYFCASSARTSGNTGELFFGEGSRLTVL.